This T cell receptor beta chain was identified in a study of T-cell memory formation after mild COVID-19. Looking at the study overall: Most TCR clusters belonged to a single donor. The study's findings and limits: Some SARS-CoV-2-responding clones were already detected in memory before infection. What remained unconfirmed was the SARS-CoV-2 specificity of second-wave clones peaking on day 37.

Germline V gives CDR1 SGHTA, CDR2 FQGNSA. Trimming removed 5 bases from V and 7 bases from J; junction bases left unmatched: 7. The CDR3 is 14 amino acids. TCRdb ran MiXCR on the 5' RACE reads and lists one entry per CDR3 protein. Among 50,000 or so distinct CDR3 sequences listed, more than 10% were seen once. Concerning this clonotype itself: What it binds is not known.

The chain carries TRBV7-2 and TRBJ2-1, with 8 bases matching TRBD1. Sequenced sample: PBMCs or a T cell subset sorted from them (not recorded which). The sequence came from a man aged 18 to 29 who had mild COVID-19 (a few samples of this study predate the infection). Cell type and time point are not known. The CDR3 spells CASSPSQGANEQFF. The CDR3 DNA reads as TGTGCCAGCAGCCCCTCGCAGGGGGCGAATGAGCAGTTCTTC.